The sequence of this T cell receptor beta chain was determined in a study of Graves' ophthalmopathy and Graves' hyperthyroidism. Germline loops: CDR1 SGDLS, CDR2 YYNGEE. The CDR3 contains 15 residues. V shed 6 bases and J 3 bases; nucleotides not matched to a gene: 11. CDR3 regions of TCR beta were amplified from RNA transcripts. The authors performed first-round RT-PCR with HTBI primers and then a second-round multiplex PCR. Using its own MiXCR run on the multiplex PCR reads, TCRdb lists one record per CDR3 protein. There are about 550,000 distinct CDR3 sequences in the sample; under 45% occur only once, and about 4.2% lies in the top ten. Pregnancy or lactation, uncontrolled infections and other autoimmune diseases were grounds for excluding patients.

Sequenced material: peripheral blood or thyroid tissue (not recorded which). The rearrangement uses TRBV9 and TRBJ2-5; 7 bases match TRBD2. This receptor was taken from an adult man with Graves' hyperthyroidism. The CDR3 nucleotides read TGTGCCAGCACGTATTCCCCGGGGGGTGAAGAGACCCAGTACTTC. As protein: CASTYSPGGEETQYF.